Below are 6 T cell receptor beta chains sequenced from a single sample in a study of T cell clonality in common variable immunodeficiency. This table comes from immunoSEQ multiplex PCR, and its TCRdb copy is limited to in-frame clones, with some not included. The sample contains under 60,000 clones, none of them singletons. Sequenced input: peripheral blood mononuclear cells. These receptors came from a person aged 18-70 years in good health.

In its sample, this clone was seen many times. CDR3 DNA, as far as it was read: TGTGCCAGCAGCCTAGCGGGAGGACGAAACACAGATACG. This codes for CASSLAGGRNTDT. The whole CDR3 sequence is CASSLAGGRNTDTQYF. This sequence joins TRBV2 and TRBJ2-3; 11 bases match TRBD2. The read finishes 3 residues shy of the CDR3 end, and the germline J gene is used to complete it. The V gene's germline CDR1 is SNHLY and CDR2 FYNNEI. The V and J ends lost 6 bases and 2 bases, in that order; junction bases with no gene match: 7. The CDR3 is made up of 16 amino acids.

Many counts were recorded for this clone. The sequenced CDR3 bases are TGTGCCAGCGGCTCGACTAGCGGGGGTAACAATGAG. Amino acids: CASGSTSGGNNE. The whole CDR3 region reads CASGSTSGGNNEQFF. The rearrangement joins TRBV5-4 to TRBJ2-1; 12 bases match TRBD2. The missing CDR3 end, 3 residues past where the read stops, is filled in from the germline J gene. The CDR3 spans 15 residues. Per germline, CDR1 SGHNT and CDR2 YYREEE (reference sequence). V shed 7 bases, J shed 5 bases, and the junction held 7 bases outside the gene matches.

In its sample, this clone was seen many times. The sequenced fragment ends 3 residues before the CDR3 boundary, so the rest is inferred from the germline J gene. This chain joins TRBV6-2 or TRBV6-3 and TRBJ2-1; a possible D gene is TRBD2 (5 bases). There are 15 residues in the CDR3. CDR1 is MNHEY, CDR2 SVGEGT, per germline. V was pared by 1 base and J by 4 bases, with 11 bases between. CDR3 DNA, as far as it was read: TGTGCCAGCAGTTACTATTCTAGCCATTACAATGAG. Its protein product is CASSYYSSHYNE. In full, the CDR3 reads CASSYYSSHYNEQFF.

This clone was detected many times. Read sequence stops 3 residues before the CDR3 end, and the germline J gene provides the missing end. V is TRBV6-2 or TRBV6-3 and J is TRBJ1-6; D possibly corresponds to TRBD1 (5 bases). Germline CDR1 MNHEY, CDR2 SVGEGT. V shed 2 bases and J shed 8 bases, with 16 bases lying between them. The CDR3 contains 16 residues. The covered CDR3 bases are TGTGCCAGCAGTTACGGCCGGGTTCCGGGGGATTCACCC. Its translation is CASSYGRVPGDSP. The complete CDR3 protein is CASSYGRVPGDSPLHF.

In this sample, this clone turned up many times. The CDR3 DNA, read in part, is TGTGCCAGCACCAGACTAGCGGGAGCACCCAATGAG. Residues: CASTRLAGAPNE. The whole CDR3 protein is CASTRLAGAPNEQFF. V usage is TRBV2 and J usage is TRBJ2-1; 12 positions match TRBD2. The read stops 3 residues short of the end of the CDR3; the missing end is completed from the germline J gene. Germline CDR1 SNHLY, CDR2 FYNNEI. With 7 bases clipped from V and 6 bases from J, the junction kept 7 bases outside the gene matches. The CDR3 is 15 residues long.

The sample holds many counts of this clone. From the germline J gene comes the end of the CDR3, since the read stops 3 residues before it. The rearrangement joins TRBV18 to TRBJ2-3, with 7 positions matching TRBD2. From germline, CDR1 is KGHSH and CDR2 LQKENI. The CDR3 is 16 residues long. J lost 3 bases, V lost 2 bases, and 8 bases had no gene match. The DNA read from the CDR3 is TGTGCCAGCTCACCATATCCGGCGGGAGTTACAGATACG. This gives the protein CASSPYPAGVTDT. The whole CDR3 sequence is CASSPYPAGVTDTQYF.